Listed below are T cell receptor beta chains from one sample, sequenced in a study of cytomegalovirus exposure and HLA in healthy donors. Here immunoSEQ multiplex PCR was the method, and the copy in TCRdb shows in-frame clones only, minus some. The repertoire consists of about 60,000 clones, with 90% occurring once and the leading ten covering 1% to 1.2%. Material for sequencing was PBMCs. These receptors were collected from a man in his late teens or twenties in good health and CMV-seronegative. Both conserved end residues are part of each CDR3. The D gene is left open where the match is weak. Some rows have no size entry. The others give once, few or many, or a class for an expanded clone.

abundance | j_gene | v_gene | d_gene | CDR3aa | CDR3nt
- | TRBJ2-7 | TRBV27 | TRBD2 | CASSLSGLHYEQYF | TGTGCCAGCAGTTTATCGGGACTACACTACGAGCAGTACTTC
once | TRBJ2-3 | TRBV15 | - | CATSSNRDDTQYF | TGTGCCACCAGCAGTAACAGGGACGATACGCAGTATTTT
- | TRBJ2-7 | TRBV14 | TRBD2 | CASSPSGGSRVDYEQYF | TGTGCCAGCAGCCCCTCAGGCGGGAGTCGGGTAGATTACGAGCAGTACTTC
- | TRBJ2-2 | TRBV7-2 | TRBD2 | CASSMGLAGITGELFF | TGTGCCAGCAGCATGGGACTAGCGGGGATCACCGGGGAGCTGTTTTTT
- | TRBJ2-7 | TRBV19 | TRBD2 | CASSLNSGRAYEQYF | TGTGCCAGTTCCCTTAACAGCGGGAGAGCCTACGAGCAGTACTTC
- | TRBJ2-2 | TRBV18 | TRBD1 | CASSPMTGQGNTGELFF | TGTGCCAGCTCACCAATGACGGGACAGGGAAACACCGGGGAGCTGTTTTTT
- | TRBJ1-3 | TRBV2 | - | CASTRKGSGNTIYF | TGTGCCAGCACCCGGAAGGGGTCTGGAAACACCATATATTTT
- | TRBJ2-3 | TRBV28 | TRBD2 | CASSSRLAGFVGTDTQYF | TGTGCCAGCAGTTCGAGACTAGCGGGATTTGTTGGCACAGATACGCAGTATTTT
- | TRBJ1-1 | TRBV9 | - | CASSVGPGSTEAFF | TGTGCCAGCAGCGTAGGGCCGGGGAGCACTGAAGCTTTCTTT
- | TRBJ2-3 | TRBV9 | - | CASSVGAREDTQYF | TGTGCCAGCAGCGTAGGGGCTCGGGAAGATACGCAGTATTTT
- | TRBJ1-2 | TRBV30 | - | CAWSALAAGGYGYTF | TGTGCCTGGAGTGCTTTGGCGGCCGGGGGATATGGCTACACCTTC
- | TRBJ2-7 | TRBV4-1 | TRBD1 | CASSQGQETYEQYF | TGCGCCAGCAGCCAGGGACAGGAGACCTACGAGCAGTACTTC
- | TRBJ1-5 | TRBV9 | - | CASSVTDSNQPQHF | TGTGCCAGCAGCGTCACAGATAGCAATCAGCCCCAGCATTTT
- | TRBJ2-1 | TRBV11-3 | - | CASSPGVYNEQFF | TGTGCCAGCAGCCCCGGGGTCTACAATGAGCAGTTCTTC
- | TRBJ2-1 | TRBV7-3 | - | CASSPWARSYNEQFF | TGTGCCAGCAGCCCCTGGGCTCGCTCCTACAATGAGCAGTTCTTC
- | TRBJ2-7 | TRBV27 | - | CASSHTDSSYEQYF | TGTGCCAGCAGTCATACAGATAGCTCCTACGAGCAGTACTTC
- | TRBJ2-3 | TRBV5-1 | TRBD1 | CASSPPGQATDTQYF | TGCGCCAGCAGCCCCCCGGGACAGGCAACAGATACGCAGTATTTT
- | TRBJ2-2 | TRBV6-6 | TRBD2 | CASSGTSGYTGELFF | TGTGCCAGCAGTGGGACTAGCGGTTACACCGGGGAGCTGTTTTTT
- | TRBJ2-3 | TRBV6-1 | TRBD1 | CASISQGTIMDTQYF | TGTGCCAGCATCTCACAGGGGACGATCATGGATACGCAGTATTTT
- | TRBJ1-1 | TRBV30 | - | CAWSKTGNTEAFF | TGTGCCTGGAGCAAGACAGGGAACACTGAAGCTTTCTTT
- | TRBJ2-7 | TRBV5-1 | - | CASSGGDGSYEQYF | TGCGCCAGCAGCGGCGGGGACGGCTCCTACGAGCAGTACTTC
- | TRBJ2-1 | TRBV6-1 | - | CASSEGGVGVEQFF | TGTGCCAGCAGTGAAGGAGGCGTAGGAGTTGAGCAGTTCTTC
- | TRBJ2-2 | TRBV7-9 | - | CASSLPGHNGELFF | TGTGCCAGCAGCTTACCGGGACATAACGGGGAGCTGTTTTTT
- | TRBJ2-7 | TRBV28 | TRBD2 | CASRRREWLYEQYF | TGTGCCAGCAGGCGGCGGGAGTGGCTGTACGAGCAGTACTTC
- | TRBJ2-5 | TRBV28 | - | CASSRGQIGETQYF | TGTGCCAGCAGTAGGGGTCAGATAGGAGAGACCCAGTACTTC
- | TRBJ2-1 | TRBV19 | TRBD2 | CASRDGPQSGSSYNEQFF | TGTGCCAGTAGAGATGGCCCTCAAAGCGGGAGCTCCTACAATGAGCAGTTCTTC
- | TRBJ2-2 | TRBV7-8 | - | CASSPRLVIGELFF | TGTGCCAGCAGCCCCAGACTAGTTATCGGGGAGCTGTTTTTT
- | TRBJ1-1 | TRBV5-4 | - | CASSLAGADAFF | TGTGCCAGCAGCTTGGCAGGGGCGGATGCTTTCTTT
- | TRBJ2-7 | TRBV27 | - | CASSLTDSPTYEQYF | TGTGCCAGCAGTTTGACGGACTCCCCGACCTACGAGCAGTACTTC